The text below deals with one TCR beta chain. The data were taken from a study of blood T cell repertoires in COVID-19. Study details: The study drew acute and convalescent COVID-19 samples from the United States, Italy and Spain. Sources were T cells, B-cell-depleted T cells, or PBMCs; the material itself was cDNA or gDNA.

Germline loops: CDR1 SEHNR, CDR2 FQNEAQ (reference sequence). V was trimmed by 3 bases and J by 7 bases, leaving 7 bases between them. This CDR3 has 12 residues. As handled by the study authors: For nucleated cells, counts were estimated from reference gene primer amplification. Some clones are missing from TCRdb's copy, which holds only in-frame ones; the method was immunoSEQ multiplex PCR. Clone size and the V and J calls come from that table; the DNA yielded D and trimming. This table has approximately 430,000 clones, 86% appearing once. The specimen sequenced was peripheral blood. The source of this sequence is a woman aged 25 to 39 with active or convalescent COVID-19. This chain joins TRBV7-9 and TRBJ1-5; D uncertain. The CDR3 here is CASSFHGQPQHF. CDR3 coding DNA: TGTGCCAGCAGCTTTCACGGGCAGCCCCAGCATTTT.